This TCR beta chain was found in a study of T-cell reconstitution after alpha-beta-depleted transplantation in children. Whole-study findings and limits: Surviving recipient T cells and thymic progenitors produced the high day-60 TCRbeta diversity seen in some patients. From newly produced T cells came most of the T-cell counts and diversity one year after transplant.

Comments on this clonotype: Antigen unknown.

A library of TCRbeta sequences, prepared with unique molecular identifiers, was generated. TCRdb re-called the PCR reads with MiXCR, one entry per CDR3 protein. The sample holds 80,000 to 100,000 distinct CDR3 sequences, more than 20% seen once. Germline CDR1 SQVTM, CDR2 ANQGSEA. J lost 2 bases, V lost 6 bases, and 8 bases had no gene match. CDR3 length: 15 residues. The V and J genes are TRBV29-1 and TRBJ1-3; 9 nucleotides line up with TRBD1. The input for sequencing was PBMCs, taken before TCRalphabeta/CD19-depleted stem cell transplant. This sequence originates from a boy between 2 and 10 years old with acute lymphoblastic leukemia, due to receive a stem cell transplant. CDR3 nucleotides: TGCAGCGTGGATATTTGGGACAGGGCTGGAAACACCATATATTTT. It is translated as CSVDIWDRAGNTIYF.